These 23 T cell receptor beta chains share one sample of origin, sequenced in a study of blood T cell repertoires in COVID-19. Data came from immunoSEQ multiplex PCR; TCRdb stores just in-frame clones and leaves some out. The sample comprises around 300,000 clones, approximately 90% of which are singletons, and 2% to 2.5% rests with the top ten. Sequencing input: PBMCs or T cells enriched from blood (not recorded which). Receptors originate from a woman aged 55-70 years in a cohort exposed to, infected with or recovered from COVID-19 (not recorded which).

The chain employs TRBV5-8 and TRBJ2-3, with 7 bases fitting TRBD1. Germline assignment: CDR1 SGHTS and CDR2 YDEGEE. CDR3 length: 15 residues. Trimming took 6 bases from V and 4 from J; bases not matched to a gene: 11. CDR3 nucleotides: TGTGCCAGCACCTCCAAGGGGGCGCGGGCAGATACGCAGTATTTT. It encodes CASTSKGARADTQYF.

Only one count was recorded for this clone. This chain links TRBV28 with TRBJ1-2, with a possible D match to TRBD1 (6 bases). Trimming left V 3 bases short and J 4 bases short, with 12 bases between. CDR3 length: 14 residues. Germline assignment: CDR1 MDHEN and CDR2 SYDVKM. The CDR3 DNA follows: TGTGCCAGCAGTTTTTCGGCACAGGGCTATGGCTACACCTTC. Residues: CASSFSAQGYGYTF.

As DNA, the CDR3 is TGCGCCAGCAACGCGGGGGCTAGCACAGATACGCAGTATTTT. Protein: CASNAGASTDTQYF. V gene TRBV5-1 combines with J gene TRBJ2-3; the D gene is possibly TRBD2 (7 bases). The CDR3 spans 14 residues. Germline V lookup: CDR1 SGHRS, CDR2 YFSETQ. The V end was cut by 6 bases, the J end by 0 bases, with 11 bases between.

V gene TRBV29-1 combines with J gene TRBJ1-2; D is perhaps TRBD1 (5 bases). Trimming shortened V by 2 bases and J by 8 bases, and 21 bases separated the two germline ends. The CDR3 has 15 residues. The germline V gene has CDR1 SQVTM and CDR2 ANQGSEA. As DNA, the CDR3 is TGCAGCGTTGAACAGGGATTAGCCCGGGGGGGAGGCTACACCTTC. Translation gives CSVEQGLARGGGYTF.

CDR3 sequence: CAWSPGGGETQYF. The CDR3 nucleotides are TGTGCCTGGAGTCCGGGGGGGGGCGAGACCCAGTACTTC. The chain carries TRBV30 and TRBJ2-5; the match to TRBD2 covers 8 bases. From germline, CDR1 is GTSNPN and CDR2 SVGIG (reference sequence). This CDR3 has 13 amino acids. The V and J ends lost 2 bases and 5 bases, in that order; junction bases with no gene match: 4.

This sequence joins TRBV7-2 and TRBJ1-5, with D unresolved. V lost 5 bases to trimming and J lost 11 bases, with 25 bases between them. This CDR3 is 16 amino acids long. The germline V gene encodes CDR1 SGHTA and CDR2 FQGNSA. The CDR3: CASSQTRTGVLSTQHF. For the CDR3, the DNA is TGTGCCAGCAGCCAGACCCGGACTGGGGTTCTTTCGACCCAGCATTTT.

This clone was seen a handful of times. The CDR3 here is CASKEQGLSLAGANVLTF. The CDR3 nucleotides read TGTGCCAGTAAAGAGCAGGGGCTATCTCTTGCTGGGGCCAACGTCCTGACTTTC. The chain joins TRBV19 to TRBJ2-6, with D perhaps matching TRBD1 (6 bases). Trimming pared 7 bases from V and 2 bases from J, leaving 21 bases between. The CDR3 contains 18 residues. Per the germline V gene, CDR1 is LNHDA and CDR2 is SQIVND (reference sequence).

The chain carries TRBV11-2 and TRBJ1-1; 9 bases agree with TRBD1. Looked up from germline, CDR1 is SGHAT and CDR2 is FQNNGV. J gave up 0 bases and V 8 bases, and 10 bases lay outside the gene matches. The CDR3 runs 16 residues. CDR3 sequence (DNA): TGTGCCAGCCGCCGGGGACAGGGCTATATGAACACTGAAGCTTTCTTT. It encodes CASRRGQGYMNTEAFF.

This chain uses TRBV2 with TRBJ1-4; TRBD1 aligns across 9 bases. Trimming took 5 bases from V and 6 from J; bases not matched to a gene: 7. Germline V gene data show CDR1 as SNHLY and CDR2 as FYNNEI. CDR3 length: 15 residues. CDR3 in amino acids: CASSQTGTGHEKLFF. The CDR3 nucleotides read TGTGCCAGCAGTCAAACCGGGACAGGGCATGAAAAACTGTTTTTT. The whole variable domain, remainder taken from reference TRBV2 and TRBJ1-4, is EPEVTQTPSHQVTQMGQEVILRCVPISNHLYFYWYRQILGQKVEFLVSFYNNEISEKSEIFDDQFSVERPDGSNFTLKIRSTKLEDSAMYFCASSQTGTGHEKLFFGSGTQLSVL.

The chain combines TRBV10-3 with TRBJ1-4; no reliable D call. The CDR3 is made up of 12 amino acids. The germline V gene encodes CDR1 ENHRY and CDR2 SYGVKD. Between the trimmed V and J ends, which lost 2 bases and 6 bases, there was a span of 4 bases. The CDR3 sequence: CAISEADEKLFF. The CDR3 nucleotides read TGTGCCATCAGTGAGGCGGATGAAAAACTGTTTTTT.

The rearrangement joins TRBV14 to TRBJ1-1, with D maybe TRBD1 (6 bases). V lost 0 bases to trimming and J lost 1 base, with 15 bases between them. The CDR3 spans 17 residues. Looked up from germline, CDR1 is SGHDN and CDR2 is FVKESK. CDR3 bases: TGTGCCAGCAGCCAAGATCGCCTACAGGGCTGGAACACTGAAGCTTTCTTT. It yields the protein CASSQDRLQGWNTEAFF.

This sequence joins TRBV4-3 and TRBJ2-2; 9 bases match TRBD2. The trim removed 2 bases at V and 5 bases at J, leaving 9 bases unmatched. The CDR3 spans 17 residues. From germline, CDR1 is LGHNA and CDR2 YSLEER. In DNA form, the CDR3 reads TGCGCCAGCAGCCAACGGATGGCGGGAGGGGGTACCGGGGAGCTGTTTTTT. It codes for CASSQRMAGGGTGELFF.

The rearrangement uses TRBV5-4 and TRBJ2-7; TRBD2 agrees at 11 bases. The CDR3 runs 16 residues. The V gene end was trimmed by 0 bases and the J gene end by 3 bases; junction bases not matched to a gene: 5. Per germline, CDR1 SGHNT and CDR2 YYREEE (reference sequence). Here the CDR3 DNA reads TGTGCCAGCAGCTTGGCTAGCGGGAGGAGATTCTACGAGCAGTACTTC. This sequence encodes CASSLASGRRFYEQYF.

This clone came up a few times. The chain employs TRBV28 and TRBJ1-6; TRBD1 matches 10 bases. The CDR3 has 16 amino acids. J was trimmed by 8 bases and V by 1 base; bases with no gene match: 5. Germline CDR1 and CDR2: MDHEN and SYDVKM. CDR3 bases: TGTGCCAGCAGTTTATTGGGACAGGGGCCTTATTCACCCCTCCACTTT. This codes for CASSLLGQGPYSPLHF. The full variable domain, completed using reference TRBV28 and TRBJ1-6, is DVKVTQSSRYLVKRTGEKVFLECVQDMDHENMFWYRQDPGLGLRLIYFSYDVKMKEKGDIPEGYSVSREKKERFSLILESASTNQTSMYLCASSLLGQGPYSPLHFGNGTRLTVT.

The chain joins TRBV4-1 to TRBJ1-6, with TRBD1 matching 12 bases. The junction had 1 base not matched to a gene; V was cut back by 3 bases and J by 1 base. This CDR3 spans 17 amino acids. The germline V gene has CDR1 MGHRA and CDR2 YSYEKL. CDR3 amino acids: CASSQGQGASYNSPLHF. CDR3 nucleotide sequence: TGCGCCAGCAGCCAGGGACAGGGGGCATCCTATAATTCACCCCTCCACTTT.

Regarding this clone: Mismatch with germline at one junction end may stem from a read error. The chain is built from TRBV28 and TRBJ1-5; D is undetermined. Per the germline V gene, CDR1 is MDHEN and CDR2 is SYDVKM. The CDR3 length is 13 residues. The CDR3 loop is CASNLQNNQPQHF. The CDR3 DNA reads as TGTGCCAGCAATTTACAGAACAATCAGCCCCAGCATTTT.

This rearrangement joins TRBV28 to TRBJ2-7, with D perhaps matching TRBD1 (6 bases). The length of the CDR3 is 13 residues. V was cut by 5 bases and J by 3 bases, with 11 bases left in between. CDR1 and CDR2 from the germline V gene are MDHEN and SYDVKM. CDR3 region: CASSRTEDYEQYF. CDR3 sequence (DNA): TGTGCCAGCAGTCGGACAGAAGACTACGAGCAGTACTTC. Filled out from reference TRBV28 and TRBJ2-7, the complete variable domain reads DVKVTQSSRYLVKRTGEKVFLECVQDMDHENMFWYRQDPGLGLRLIYFSYDVKMKEKGDIPEGYSVSREKKERFSLILESASTNQTSMYLCASSRTEDYEQYFGPGTRLTVT.

This clone was counted once. The chain couples TRBV28 to TRBJ2-1, with 8 bases aligning to TRBD1. This CDR3 contains 15 residues. V trimming: 6 bases; J trimming: 3 bases; junction bases outside the gene matches: 7. Germline CDR1 and CDR2: MDHEN and SYDVKM. CDR3 residues: CASSSRGQGYNEQFF. In nucleotides, the CDR3 is TGTGCCAGCAGCTCAAGAGGACAGGGCTACAATGAGCAGTTCTTC.

This chain uses TRBV20-1 with TRBJ1-1, with D possibly TRBD1 on 6 matching bases. The germline CDR1 and CDR2 sequences are DFQATT and SNEGSKA (reference sequence). This CDR3 spans 15 amino acids. V lost 3 bases to trimming and J lost 0 bases, with 14 bases between them. The CDR3 coding sequence is TGCAGTGCTAGTCCTCAAAGGACAGTGAACACTGAAGCTTTCTTT. The encoded protein is CSASPQRTVNTEAFF.

V and J are TRBV7-3 and TRBJ1-6, with D unresolved. Trimming left V 4 bases short and J 5 bases short, with 18 bases between. CDR1 and CDR2 (germline): SGHTA, FQGTGA. The CDR3 totals 17 residues. Here the CDR3 DNA reads TGTGCCAGCAGCTCATATCACCAGACTGTACATAATTCACCCCTCCACTTT. Translating gives CASSSYHQTVHNSPLHF.

The chain couples TRBV9 to TRBJ1-5; 8 bases agree with TRBD1. The germline CDR1 and CDR2 sequences are SGDLS and YYNGEE. With V trimmed by 0 bases and J by 4 bases, 3 bases remained unmatched. This CDR3 comprises 15 residues. In nucleotides, the CDR3 is TGTGCCAGCAGCGTAGATGGGACAGGTAATCAGCCCCAGCATTTT. Its protein is CASSVDGTGNQPQHF.

V gene TRBV9 combines with J gene TRBJ2-4; D perhaps matches TRBD2 (6 bases). The V gene's germline CDR1 is SGDLS and CDR2 YYNGEE. The CDR3 is 15 amino acids. V lost 4 bases and J 0 bases, leaving 11 bases between the germline ends. The CDR3 DNA follows: TGTGCCAGCAGCACCGTGGGACTAGCCAAAAACATTCAGTACTTC. Its protein product is CASSTVGLAKNIQYF.

This chain uses TRBV5-1 with TRBJ2-5, with 9 bases fitting TRBD1. V gave up 3 bases and J gave up 2 bases; unmatched junction bases: 17. CDR1 SGHRS and CDR2 YFSETQ come from the germline V gene. The CDR3 covers 19 residues. CDR3 protein: CASSWGTGLGSQGQETQYF. The DNA for the CDR3 is TGCGCCAGCAGCTGGGGGACAGGGTTAGGTTCCCAGGGTCAAGAGACCCAGTACTTC.